Detailed here is one T cell receptor beta chain. Its target is not known. Sequence at one end of the junction differs from germline and may be a read error. This entry comes from a study of T-cell reconstitution after alpha-beta-depleted transplantation in children. General study points: T-cell counts and diversity were attributed mostly to newly produced T cells one year after transplant.

CDR3 size: 21 residues. From germline, CDR1 is SGHTA and CDR2 FQGNSA. During its preparation, the TCRbeta library received unique molecular identifiers. TCRdb redid the calling of the PCR reads with MiXCR, one entry per CDR3 protein. Of almost 250,000 distinct CDR3 sequences listed, roughly 25% are singletons. This sequence was found in a girl aged 2-10 years with Fanconi anemia, due to receive a stem cell transplant. This chain connects TRBV7-2 to TRBJ2-5; 10 bases align to TRBD2. The specimen was PBMCs, collected before TCRalphabeta/CD19-depleted stem cell transplant. This CDR3 is CASSLALVAGGHFNPQVTQYF. CDR3 nucleotide sequence: TGTGCCAGCAGCTTAGCGCTGGTAGCGGGAGGCCACTTCAACCCCCAAGTGACCCAGTACTTC.